The present entry profiles one T cell receptor (beta chain) with its context. Its antigen remains unknown. These data come from a study of CD8 T cells in Susac syndrome. Reverse transcription of about 0.5 to 1 ug RNA used random hexamers. Using its own MiXCR run on the immunoSEQ multiplex PCR reads, TCRdb lists one record per CDR3 protein. The sample contains 190,000 or so distinct CDR3 sequences, nearly 95% of which appear only once. In blood CD8+ and CD4+ T cells, TCR beta underwent sequencing. Study-wide findings and caveats: As the study acknowledged, the number of individuals who were part of its TCR sequencing and HLA analysis was relatively small.

V was pared by 1 base and J by 7 bases, with 15 bases between. CDR1 and CDR2 from the germline V gene are LNHNV and YYDKDF (reference sequence). This CDR3 spans 15 amino acids. The chain combines TRBV15 with TRBJ2-3; D possibly corresponds to TRBD1 (6 bases). This clonotype originated in a human donor with multiple sclerosis. Sample: CD4+ T cells from PBMCs. CDR3 bases: TGTGCCACCAGCAGAGTGCCTTCCGGACAGCATACGCAGTATTTT. Translation: CATSRVPSGQHTQYF.